The next 10 T cell receptor beta chains were all read from a single sample in a study of blood T cell repertoires in COVID-19 (dated by TCRdb to 2020 to 2022). The library was generated by the immunoSEQ multiplex PCR assay. In its TCRdb copy, this immuneACCESS table keeps in-frame sequences only and misses some clones. Where compared with another copy, unresolved V genes explain less than half of these, and the others have no known cause. The sample includes about 70,000 clones, with around 86% observed a single time. The top ten clones comprise around 3.2% of the sample. The sequencing sample was made of peripheral blood. These receptors all stem from an elderly man with acute or convalescent COVID-19.

This chain connects TRBV2 to TRBJ2-7; D remains ambiguous. Germline loops: CDR1 SNHLY, CDR2 FYNNEI. Trimming left V 6 bases short and J 2 bases short, with 5 bases between. The CDR3 runs to 11 residues. CDR3 in amino acids: CASRQTYEQYF. In DNA, the CDR3 is TGTGCCAGCAGACAGACCTACGAGCAGTACTTC.

This clone has a single count. The gene calls are TRBV2 and TRBJ2-7; the match to TRBD1 covers 9 bases. The CDR3 covers 16 residues. Trimming removed 4 bases from V and 3 bases from J; junction bases left unmatched: 10. CDR1 and CDR2 (germline): SNHLY, FYNNEI. The CDR3: CASSVSGTGRVYEQYF. In nucleotides, the CDR3 is TGTGCCAGCAGTGTTTCCGGGACAGGGAGAGTCTACGAGCAGTACTTC.

This rearrangement joins TRBV18 to TRBJ2-7; no clear D. CDR1 KGHSH and CDR2 LQKENI come from the germline V gene. The ends were cut back, 0 bases at V and 2 bases at J, with 8 bases in the middle. The CDR3 has 14 amino acids. Here the CDR3 reads CASSPPSGTYEQYF. CDR3 DNA sequence: TGTGCCAGCTCACCACCGTCGGGTACCTACGAGCAGTACTTC.

This clone was seen only once. The CDR3 DNA reads TGTGCCAGCAGCGTAGGCCAGGCCGACGAGCAGTACTTC. Translated, it gives CASSVGQADEQYF. The V call is TRBV9, the J call TRBJ2-7; D gene uncertain. Per germline, CDR1 SGDLS and CDR2 YYNGEE. The CDR3 length is 13 residues. Trimming stripped 0 bases from V and 5 bases from J, with 9 bases between.

The rearrangement joins TRBV10-2 to TRBJ2-3; D gene ambiguous. CDR1 and CDR2 from the germline V gene are WSHSY and SAAADI. The CDR3 covers 12 residues. V lost 7 bases, J lost 1 base, and 6 bases lay in between. CDR3 protein: CASTRGTDTQYF. DNA for the CDR3: TGCGCCAGCACTCGTGGCACAGATACGCAGTATTTT.

The chain combines TRBV7-9 with TRBJ1-4; the match to TRBD1 covers 7 bases. Trimming cost V 3 bases and J 8 bases; bases outside gene matches: 6. Germline CDR1 is SEHNR and CDR2 is FQNEAQ (reference sequence). The CDR3 extends over 14 amino acids. The CDR3 bases are TGTGCCAGCAGCTTTGACAGGGCAGGGGAAAAACTGTTTTTT. The encoded protein is CASSFDRAGEKLFF.

The CDR3: CASRAESSYGYTF. The CDR3 coding sequence is TGTGCCAGCAGGGCGGAGAGTAGCTATGGCTACACCTTC. The chain links TRBV2 to TRBJ1-2; D unresolved. The length of the CDR3 is 13 residues. The V end lost 6 bases, the J end lost 4 bases, and 12 bases lay between the germline ends. CDR1 is SNHLY and CDR2 is FYNNEI in the germline V gene.

This sequence joins TRBV4-1 and TRBJ2-4, with 7 bases lining up with TRBD1. The CDR3 runs to 15 residues. The germline V gene has CDR1 MGHRA and CDR2 YSYEKL. Losses at the gene ends were 4 bases for V and 4 bases for J; bases not matched to a gene: 7. The CDR3 protein is CASSRPDRDKNIQYF. The CDR3 DNA reads TGCGCCAGCAGCCGGCCCGACAGGGATAAAAACATTCAGTACTTC.

The gene calls are TRBV5-4 and TRBJ1-4; D remains ambiguous. The CDR3 contains 13 residues. V dropped 4 bases and J dropped 8 bases, with 12 bases sitting between them. Germline-derived CDR1 and CDR2 are SGHNT and YYREEE (reference sequence). CDR3 residues: CASSPLPGEKLFF. The CDR3 DNA is TGTGCCAGCAGCCCACTACCTGGGGAAAAACTGTTTTTT.

This clone has a single count. The chain uses TRBV3-1 (or the pseudogene TRBV3-2) and TRBJ1-5; 8 positions agree with TRBD1. The CDR3 runs 17 residues. The germline V gene has CDR1 LGHDT and CDR2 YNNKEL (reference sequence). The V and J ends lost 1 base and 3 bases, in that order; junction bases with no gene match: 8. DNA for the CDR3: TGTGCCAGCAGCCAAGCAGGGGGCGCCCCGGCCAATCAGCCCCAGCATTTT. As protein: CASSQAGGAPANQPQHF.